This entry lists 25 T cell receptor beta chains sequenced from one sample in a study of T-cell memory formation after mild COVID-19. TCRdb ran MiXCR on the 5' RACE reads and lists one entry per CDR3 protein. The sample lists 150,000 to 200,000 distinct CDR3 sequences, under 20% occurring once. Sequencing used PBMCs or a T cell subset sorted from them (not recorded which). These receptors were taken from an adult woman who had mild COVID-19 (a few samples of this study predate the infection). Cell type and time point are not known.

This clonotype was counted ten times or more. J is TRBJ2-7 and V is TRBV5-1; tentative D call: TRBD2 (6 bases). The CDR3 runs to 12 residues. From germline, CDR1 is SGHRS and CDR2 YFSETQ. V was cut by 1 base and J by 6 bases, with 8 bases left in between. The CDR3 DNA reads TGCGCCAGCAGCTTGTCGGGGGTCGAGCAGTACTTC. Translating it yields CASSLSGVEQYF.

V and J are TRBV18 and TRBJ1-5; possibly TRBD1 for D (6 bases). Germline V gene sequence: CDR1 KGHSH, CDR2 LQKENI. The V gene lost 6 bases and the J gene lost 6 bases, with 21 bases spanning the gap. The CDR3 loop spans 16 amino acids. In nucleotides, the CDR3 is TGTGCCAGCTCGCCCGCACCCGGACAGAGCGGTCAGCCCCAGCATTTT. Its translation is CASSPAPGQSGQPQHF.

The CDR3 loop is CASSRGTGKSGGSAFF. In DNA, the CDR3 is TGTGCCAGCAGTAGGGGGACAGGTAAATCGGGCGGCTCAGCTTTCTTT. This chain joins TRBV12-3 or TRBV12-4 and TRBJ1-1; 8 bases match TRBD1. This CDR3 region has 16 residues. After removal of 5 bases from V and 10 bases from J, the junction contained 18 bases not matched to a gene.

There are a few counts of this clonotype. This chain uses TRBV6-6 with TRBJ2-3; 7 bases map to TRBD1. The junction had 4 bases not matched to a gene; V was cut back by 5 bases and J by 5 bases. CDR3 length equals 13 residues. Germline CDR1 and CDR2: MNHNY and SVGAGI (reference sequence). In DNA, the CDR3 is TGTGCCAGCAGTATTACAGGGGTAGATACGCAGTATTTT. Its translation: CASSITGVDTQYF.

This chain uses TRBV7-3 with TRBJ2-1, with D possibly matching TRBD1 (6 bases). Germline-derived CDR1 and CDR2 are SGHTA and FQGTGA. The CDR3 is 16 amino acids. V lost 1 base and J 7 bases, leaving 17 bases between the germline ends. The CDR3 DNA reads TGTGCCAGCAGCTTAATGTCGGCAGGGGTGAAAAATGAGCAGTTCTTC. Translated: CASSLMSAGVKNEQFF.

This clonotype was seen repeatedly, ten times or more. V and J are TRBV20-1 and TRBJ2-7; D might be TRBD1 (6 bases). Germline CDR1 and CDR2: DFQATT and SNEGSKA (reference sequence). The ends were cut back, 6 bases at V and 0 bases at J, with 15 bases in the middle. The CDR3 is 14 amino acids. The CDR3 here is CSAHSDSSSYEQYF. The CDR3 DNA follows: TGCAGTGCCCATTCGGACAGCAGCTCCTACGAGCAGTACTTC.

This clonotype has a count of ten or more. CDR3 bases: TGTGCCAGCTCACCGTTGGCAGGGGCCTACAATGAGCAGTTCTTC. This sequence encodes CASSPLAGAYNEQFF. The genes are TRBV18 and TRBJ2-1, with D perhaps matching TRBD1 (6 bases). The germline gives CDR1 KGHSH, CDR2 LQKENI. CDR3 length: 15 residues. Trimming shortened V by 3 bases and J by 2 bases, and 11 bases separated the two germline ends.

The chain has TRBV6-5 and TRBJ1-2; no clear D gene. Trimming cost V 2 bases and J 3 bases, with 10 bases left between them. The CDR3 runs to 14 residues. CDR1 and CDR2 from the germline V gene are MNHEY and SVGAGI. The CDR3 protein is CASSYGRRDYGYTF. As DNA, the CDR3 is TGTGCCAGCAGTTACGGACGCCGCGACTATGGCTACACCTTC.

This clonotype was seen more than once but under ten times. CDR3 loop: CATSRVTGYMNSPLHF. In nucleotides, the CDR3 is TGTGCCACCAGCAGAGTCACAGGGTATATGAATTCACCCCTCCACTTT. This rearrangement joins TRBV15 to TRBJ1-6, with D possibly matching TRBD1 (6 bases). This CDR3 comprises 16 residues. Germline CDR1 and CDR2: LNHNV and YYDKDF (reference sequence). V was clipped by 1 base and J by 7 bases, with 14 bases between them.

In its sample, this clonotype was seen many times. The V and J genes are TRBV20-1 and TRBJ2-3, with 7 bases fitting TRBD1. Trimming removed 6 bases from V and 4 bases from J; junction bases left unmatched: 10. CDR3 size: 14 residues. CDR1 is DFQATT and CDR2 is SNEGSKA in the germline V gene (reference sequence). This chain's CDR3 is CSARLDRVSDTQYF. The CDR3 DNA reads as TGCAGTGCCCGACTCGACAGGGTTTCAGATACGCAGTATTTT.

The chain uses TRBV18 and TRBJ1-1; D gene uncertain. V was cut by 1 base and J by 2 bases, with 8 bases left in between. Germline V gene lookup returns CDR1 KGHSH and CDR2 LQKENI. This CDR3 region has 14 residues. Here the CDR3 DNA reads TGTGCCAGCTCACCACGGCGGGATAACACTGAAGCTTTCTTT. It encodes CASSPRRDNTEAFF.

In its sample, this clonotype was seen a few times. The rearrangement links TRBV12-3 or TRBV12-4 to TRBJ1-3; no definite D call. Deletions cut 5 bases from V and 5 bases from J, with 10 bases between. The CDR3 loop spans 13 amino acids. CDR3 loop: CASSPGLRNTIYF. For the CDR3, the DNA is TGTGCCAGCAGTCCGGGTCTGAGAAACACCATATATTTT.

The V gene is TRBV4-1, the J gene TRBJ2-2; 7 bases match TRBD1. Trimming took 2 bases from V and 2 from J; bases not matched to a gene: 5. This CDR3 region has 16 residues. Germline V gene sequence: CDR1 MGHRA, CDR2 YSYEKL. Here the CDR3 reads CASSQPGQRNTGELFF. The CDR3 region has the DNA TGCGCCAGCAGCCAACCGGGACAGAGAAACACCGGGGAGCTGTTTTTT.

This clonotype was recorded only once. V and J are TRBV7-9 and TRBJ2-7; a possible D gene is TRBD2 (6 bases). This CDR3 contains 15 residues. Trimming pared 2 bases from V and 1 base from J, leaving 12 bases between. Germline CDR1 is SEHNR and CDR2 is FQNEAQ (reference sequence). CDR3 amino acids: CASSLSRDWSYEQYF. DNA for the CDR3: TGTGCCAGCAGCTTAAGCAGGGACTGGTCCTACGAGCAGTACTTC.

The chain recombines TRBV5-1 with TRBJ2-2, with a possible D match to TRBD2 (7 bases). The CDR3 is 15 amino acids. The V gene lost 3 bases and the J gene lost 0 bases, with 9 bases spanning the gap. Per the germline V gene, CDR1 is SGHRS and CDR2 is YFSETQ. CDR3 DNA sequence: TGCGCCAGCAGCTCGGGGGGCACGAACACCGGGGAGCTGTTTTTT. Encoded protein: CASSSGGTNTGELFF.

This clonotype was seen a few times. V is TRBV10-3 and J is TRBJ2-7; D perhaps matches TRBD1 (6 bases). The CDR3 consists of 15 residues. V dropped 3 bases and J dropped 5 bases, with 17 bases sitting between them. CDR1 and CDR2 from the germline V gene are ENHRY and SYGVKD. This chain's CDR3 is CAISDGTHSNHEQYF. CDR3 DNA sequence: TGTGCCATCAGTGACGGGACACACTCCAACCACGAGCAGTACTTC.

J is TRBJ2-1 and V is TRBV3-1, with TRBD2 identical over 11 bases. CDR1 and CDR2 from the germline V gene are LGHDT and YNNKEL (reference sequence). This CDR3 has 17 residues. With 4 bases clipped from V and 9 bases from J, the junction kept 14 bases outside the gene matches. The DNA for the CDR3 is TGTGCCAGCAGCCCTGGAACTTCTAGCGGGGGGTTTGTTGAGCAGTTCTTC. Protein: CASSPGTSSGGFVEQFF.

This rearrangement joins TRBV18 to TRBJ1-2; D not certain. V gave up 0 bases and J gave up 4 bases, with 9 bases separating them. This CDR3 contains 14 residues. Germline CDR1 KGHSH, CDR2 LQKENI. Here the CDR3 reads CASSPPGNVYGYTF. Here the CDR3 DNA reads TGTGCCAGCTCACCACCAGGGAACGTCTATGGCTACACCTTC. The complete variable domain, with remaining parts taken from reference TRBV18 and TRBJ1-2, reads NAGVMQNPRHLVRRRGQEARLRCSPMKGHSHVYWYRQLPEEGLKFMVYLQKENIIDESGMPKERFSAEFPKEGPSILRIQQVVRGDSAAYFCASSPPGNVYGYTFGSGTRLTVV.

This clonotype was found a few times. CDR3 protein: CSARGLAGGLSTSYEQYF. The CDR3 DNA follows: TGCAGTGCCCGAGGACTAGCGGGAGGCCTCAGCACCTCCTACGAGCAGTACTTC. V is TRBV20-1 and J is TRBJ2-7; 14 bases line up with TRBD2. This CDR3 has 18 residues. Germline-derived CDR1 and CDR2 are DFQATT and SNEGSKA (reference sequence). With 6 bases clipped from V and 0 bases from J, the junction kept 13 bases outside the gene matches.

This clonotype appeared many times. The rearrangement joins TRBV7-9 to TRBJ2-7; 10 bases map to TRBD1. CDR1 SEHNR and CDR2 FQNEAQ come from the germline V gene (reference sequence). Losses at the gene ends were 5 bases for V and 3 bases for J; bases not matched to a gene: 1. The CDR3 sequence is 13 residues long. CDR3 amino acids: CASSRDRGYEQYF. Here the CDR3 DNA reads TGTGCCAGCAGCAGGGACAGGGGCTACGAGCAGTACTTC. Drawing the rest from reference TRBV7-9 and TRBJ2-7, the complete variable domain is DTGVSQNPRHKITKRGQNVTFRCDPISEHNRLYWYRQTLGQGPEFLTYFQNEAQLEKSRLLSDRFSAERPKGSFSTLEIQRTEQGDSAMYLCASSRDRGYEQYFGPGTRLTVT.

The chain carries TRBV7-9 and TRBJ1-2; a possible D gene is TRBD1 (5 bases). CDR1 and CDR2 (germline): SEHNR, FQNEAQ (reference sequence). The germline V and J ends were trimmed by 0 bases and 6 bases, with 11 bases remaining between them. The length of the CDR3 is 14 residues. CDR3 DNA sequence: TGTGCCAGCAGCTTAGCGCCGGGGGTTAATGGCTACACCTTC. Translation: CASSLAPGVNGYTF.

The chain joins TRBV5-1 to TRBJ2-7; possible D gene TRBD2, 5 bases. The CDR3 consists of 15 residues. Germline CDR1 SGHRS, CDR2 YFSETQ. V was cut by 3 bases and J by 3 bases, with 16 bases left in between. CDR3 residues: CASSSGILLRYEQYF. The CDR3 coding sequence is TGCGCCAGCAGCTCCGGGATATTGTTGCGCTACGAGCAGTACTTC.

The rearrangement links TRBV20-1 to TRBJ1-2; 8 bases agree with TRBD1. Germline loops: CDR1 DFQATT, CDR2 SNEGSKA (reference sequence). V was clipped by 5 bases and J by 7 bases; unmatched bases: 9. The CDR3 runs 13 residues. The CDR3 here is CSAPQGAPSGYTF. CDR3 in DNA: TGCAGTGCTCCCCAGGGGGCCCCGAGTGGCTACACCTTC.

This clonotype was counted between two and nine times. The V gene is TRBV7-2, the J gene TRBJ1-1; D might be TRBD1 (5 bases). The V end was cut by 1 base, the J end by 0 bases, with 9 bases between. The germline V gene encodes CDR1 SGHTA and CDR2 FQGNSA. There are 15 residues in the CDR3. The CDR3 coding sequence is TGTGCCAGCAGCTTAGAGGGACGGATGAACACTGAAGCTTTCTTT. Amino acid sequence: CASSLEGRMNTEAFF. The complete variable domain, with remaining parts taken from reference TRBV7-2 and TRBJ1-1, reads GAGVSQSPSNKVTEKGKDVELRCDPISGHTALYWYRQSLGQGLEFLIYFQGNSAPDKSGLPSDRFSAERTGGSVSTLTIQRTQQEDSAVYLCASSLEGRMNTEAFFGQGTRLTVV.

A few counts support this clonotype. The rearrangement joins TRBV5-1 to TRBJ2-1; 7 nucleotides line up with TRBD1. The V and J ends lost 0 bases and 2 bases, in that order; junction bases with no gene match: 5. This CDR3 is 16 amino acids long. Germline V gene sequence: CDR1 SGHRS, CDR2 YFSETQ. CDR3 in DNA: TGCGCCAGCAGCTTGGCCTACAGGGGCCCCTACAATGAGCAGTTCTTC. It specifies CASSLAYRGPYNEQFF.